The 20 T cell receptor beta chains below all came from one sample that was sequenced in a study of OX40 agonist ivuxolimab in advanced cancers. Clones were sequenced by immunoSEQ multiplex PCR, and TCRdb holds only the in-frame ones, with some missing. The sample lists about 81,000 clones; about 92% were seen once. This material consisted of CD4+ or CD8+ T cells sorted from blood, taken in a trial of the OX40 agonist ivuxolimab. These receptors originate from an adult with an advanced solid tumor such as melanoma, head and neck, liver or kidney cancer.

The CDR3 region is CASSQVGTSGAGELFF. In nucleotides, the CDR3 is TGCGCCAGCAGCCAAGTAGGGACTAGCGGGGCCGGGGAGCTGTTTTTT. This chain uses TRBV4-1 with TRBJ2-2, with 13 nucleotides matching TRBD2. The V and J ends lost 1 base and 6 bases, in that order; junction bases with no gene match: 2. Germline CDR1 is MGHRA and CDR2 is YSYEKL. The CDR3 runs to 16 residues.

The J gene is TRBJ1-2, the V gene TRBV28, with 7 bases lining up with TRBD1. The CDR3 length is 16 residues. With 3 bases clipped from V and 8 bases from J, the junction kept 15 bases outside the gene matches. CDR1 is MDHEN, CDR2 SYDVKM, per germline. CDR3 residues: CASSFGPTGQARGYTF. CDR3 bases: TGTGCCAGCAGTTTTGGCCCGACAGGGCAGGCTCGGGGCTACACCTTC.

The rearrangement links TRBV6-1 to TRBJ2-2, with D possibly being TRBD2 (7 bases). The CDR3 is 17 residues long. Germline V gene data show CDR1 as MNHNS and CDR2 as SASEGT. Trimming took off 2 bases at V and 6 bases at J, with 19 bases between the two ends. The CDR3 protein is CASSEYPGGGAAGELFF. CDR3 DNA sequence: TGTGCCAGCAGTGAATATCCGGGCGGGGGCGCGGCCGGGGAGCTGTTTTTT.

The chain links TRBV27 to TRBJ2-1; 8 positions agree with TRBD2. Germline CDR1 is MNHEY and CDR2 is SMNVEV (reference sequence). V dropped 5 bases and J dropped 0; count of bases not matched to a gene: 3. The CDR3 totals 15 residues. The CDR3 DNA reads as TGTGCCAGCAGTAGCGGGACTAGCTCCTACAATGAGCAGTTCTTC. It yields the protein CASSSGTSSYNEQFF.

The chain is built from TRBV15 and TRBJ1-1; the D is unclear. Germline values: CDR1 LNHNV, CDR2 YYDKDF (reference sequence). Trimming left V 6 bases short and J 1 base short, with 9 bases between. The length of the CDR3 is 13 residues. This CDR3 is CATRPPGNTEAFF. For the CDR3, the DNA is TGTGCCACCAGGCCTCCGGGGAACACTGAAGCTTTCTTT. Full variable domain (rest looked up from reference TRBV15 and TRBJ1-1): DAMVIQNPRYQVTQFGKPVTLSCSQTLNHNVMYWYQQKSSQAPKLLFHYYDKDFNNEADTPDNFQSRRPNTSFCFLDIRSPGLGDTAMYLCATRPPGNTEAFFGQGTRLTVV.

The chain has TRBV7-3 and TRBJ1-5; 7 positions match TRBD1. The CDR3 sequence is 17 residues long. The germline gives CDR1 SGHTA, CDR2 FQGTGA. V lost 5 bases and J lost 5; bases outside the gene matches: 15. Written as DNA, the CDR3 is TGTGCCAGCAGCCCGCACTACGACAGGGTGAGGTATCAGCCCCAGCATTTT. Amino acids: CASSPHYDRVRYQPQHF.

This clone occurred once. This chain links TRBV28 with TRBJ1-1; D is unclear. V lost 2 bases and J 3 bases, leaving 19 bases between the germline ends. Looked up from germline, CDR1 is MDHEN and CDR2 is SYDVKM. This CDR3 contains 17 residues. The CDR3: CASSLQPAVGLDTEAFF. Written as DNA, the CDR3 is TGTGCCAGCAGTTTACAACCCGCCGTCGGATTAGACACTGAAGCTTTCTTT.

The rearrangement uses TRBV9 and TRBJ2-1; 9 bases map to TRBD2. The germline gives CDR1 SGDLS, CDR2 YYNGEE. The J segment lost 0 bases and the V segment lost 3 bases, leaving 1 base of the junction unmatched. The CDR3 has 15 amino acids. As DNA, the CDR3 is TGTGCCAGCAGCGCTAGCGGGGACTCCTACAATGAGCAGTTCTTC. Protein: CASSASGDSYNEQFF.

The chain has TRBV9 and TRBJ2-1; a possible D gene is TRBD1 (6 bases). V was pared by 3 bases and J by 4 bases, with 17 bases between. The CDR3 loop spans 16 amino acids. Germline assignment: CDR1 SGDLS and CDR2 YYNGEE. This CDR3 reads CASSGLDSGVYNEQFF. CDR3 sequence (DNA): TGTGCCAGCAGCGGCCTGGACAGTGGAGTTTACAATGAGCAGTTCTTC.

The genes are TRBV7-6 and TRBJ1-5, with D perhaps matching TRBD1 (5 bases). Germline V gene data show CDR1 as SGHVS and CDR2 as FNYEAQ. V lost 8 bases and J 4 bases, leaving 18 bases between the germline ends. This CDR3 has 15 amino acids. The CDR3 DNA reads as TGTGCCAGCTCAAAAGGGACGGCCCTTAATCAGCCCCAGCATTTT. Protein product: CASSKGTALNQPQHF.

Here the CDR3 reads CASAQGGPSGYGYTF. The CDR3 DNA follows: TGTGCCAGCGCCCAGGGGGGACCCTCGGGCTATGGCTACACCTTC. The V gene is TRBV6-6, the J gene TRBJ1-2; 7 nucleotides agree with TRBD1. V was clipped by 8 bases and J by 4 bases; unmatched bases: 13. Germline lookup yields CDR1 MNHNY and CDR2 SVGAGI (reference sequence). The CDR3 is 15 residues long.

The chain is built from TRBV7-3 and TRBJ2-1, with 14 positions matching TRBD2. The CDR3 sequence is 17 residues long. The J segment lost 3 bases and the V segment lost 5 bases, leaving 6 bases of the junction unmatched. Germline CDR1 is SGHTA and CDR2 is FQGTGA. The CDR3 DNA is TGTGCCAGCAGCCTAATGACTAGCGGGAGGGGCTACAATGAGCAGTTCTTC. Translation: CASSLMTSGRGYNEQFF. The entire variable domain, with the rest obtained from reference TRBV7-3 and TRBJ2-1, is as follows: GAGVSQTPSNKVTEKGKYVELRCDPISGHTALYWYRQSLGQGPEFLIYFQGTGAADDSGLPNDRFFAVRPEGSVSTLKIQRTERGDSAVYLCASSLMTSGRGYNEQFFGPGTRLTVL.

This chain joins TRBV9 and TRBJ2-7; the D is unclear. CDR1 and CDR2 from the germline V gene are SGDLS and YYNGEE. There are 15 residues in the CDR3. V was clipped by 0 bases and J by 6 bases, with 16 bases between them. CDR3 DNA sequence: TGTGCCAGCAGCGTAGGCCAGGCTACCCCGGGCGAGCAGTACTTC. This translates into CASSVGQATPGEQYF. The full variable domain, completed using reference TRBV9 and TRBJ2-7, is DSGVTQTPKHLITATGQRVTLRCSPRSGDLSVYWYQQSLDQGLQFLIQYYNGEERAKGNILERFSAQQFPDLHSELNLSSLELGDSALYFCASSVGQATPGEQYFGPGTRLTVT.

This clone appeared once. The chain combines TRBV5-1 with TRBJ2-1; D remains ambiguous. V shed 0 bases and J shed 2 bases, with 9 bases lying between them. The CDR3 covers 15 residues. CDR1 is SGHRS and CDR2 is YFSETQ in the germline V gene. The CDR3 spells CASSLDQSAYNEQFF. In DNA, the CDR3 is TGCGCCAGCAGCTTGGATCAGTCCGCCTACAATGAGCAGTTCTTC.

V is TRBV29-1 and J is TRBJ2-1, with 7 bases lining up with TRBD2. Trimming took 7 bases from V and 7 from J; bases not matched to a gene: 13. CDR3 length equals 14 residues. CDR1 and CDR2 (germline): SQVTM, ANQGSEA. In DNA form, the CDR3 reads TGCAGCGCCAGTTCACTAGCGAATGTTAATGAGCAGTTCTTC. Translated, it gives CSASSLANVNEQFF.

The V call is TRBV19, the J call TRBJ2-3; D gene unclear. This CDR3 has 16 residues. Trimming pared 7 bases from V and 1 base from J, leaving 18 bases between. CDR1 is LNHDA and CDR2 is SQIVND in the germline V gene (reference sequence). CDR3 sequence reads: CASNPYPFRGTDTQYF. Written as DNA, the CDR3 is TGTGCCAGTAACCCCTACCCCTTTAGGGGCACAGATACGCAGTATTTT.

This clone was detected a few times. The rearrangement links TRBV7-9 to TRBJ1-1; the D is unclear. Per germline, CDR1 SEHNR and CDR2 FQNEAQ (reference sequence). CDR3 size: 12 residues. Trimming left V 11 bases short and J 0 bases short, with 10 bases between. CDR3 bases: TGTGCCGGGCAACAGATGAACACTGAAGCTTTCTTT. This gives the protein CAGQQMNTEAFF.

V usage is TRBV13 and J usage is TRBJ2-1, with D perhaps TRBD1 (6 bases). CDR1 and CDR2 from the germline V gene are PRHDT and FYEKMQ (reference sequence). The length of the CDR3 is 13 residues. Trimming pared 5 bases from V and 14 bases from J, leaving 19 bases between. In DNA, the CDR3 is TGTGCCAGCAGCGGCCCCGGGACATCTAAAGAGTTCTTC. Protein sequence: CASSGPGTSKEFF. The whole variable domain, filled in from reference TRBV13 and TRBJ2-1, reads AAGVIQSPRHLIKEKRETATLKCYPIPRHDTVYWYQQGPGQDPQFLISFYEKMQSDKGSIPDRFSAQQFSDYHSELNMSSLELGDSALYFCASSGPGTSKEFFGPGTRLTVL.

The chain employs TRBV10-2 and TRBJ2-2; D may match TRBD1 or TRBD2 (5 bases each). The CDR3 totals 15 residues. The germline gives CDR1 WSHSY, CDR2 SAAADI. The ends were cut back, 4 bases at V and 0 bases at J, with 9 bases in the middle. The CDR3 sequence is CASSVGRTNTGELFF. The CDR3 DNA reads TGCGCCAGCAGTGTGGGACGTACGAACACCGGGGAGCTGTTTTTT.

The table lists this clone with a count of one. J is TRBJ1-1 and V is TRBV7-8, with D perhaps TRBD1 (5 bases). Germline CDR1 reads SGHVS; CDR2 reads FQNEAQ. This CDR3 has 14 residues. The germline V and J ends were trimmed by 6 bases and 0 bases, with 11 bases remaining between them. CDR3 amino acids: CASSWEGLNTEAFF. As DNA, the CDR3 is TGTGCCAGCAGTTGGGAGGGGTTGAACACTGAAGCTTTCTTT.